Shown below are 2 T cell receptor beta chains from a single sample sequenced in a study of beta chain features in type 1 diabetes. The antigens these receptors bind are not known. Reverse transcribing all isolated RNA meant expressed TCRB transcripts were sequenced. TCRdb's copy holds only in-frame clones and misses some; the assay was immunoSEQ multiplex PCR. The sample contains hundreds of thousands of clones, 11% of which appear only once. Study-level points and caveats: Shortening that was moderate but significant affected the TCRB CDR3s of Type 1 diabetes patients in all four CD4+ subsets.

The specimen sequenced was naive CD4+ T cells from blood. The source is a man aged 25 to 45 with type 1 diabetes.

This clone was recorded a few times. The rearrangement uses TRBV29-1 and TRBJ2-1; 7 bases match TRBD2. The CDR3 covers 10 residues. V was clipped by 4 bases and J by 9 bases; unmatched bases: 0. Germline V lookup: CDR1 SQVTM, CDR2 ANQGSEA. This CDR3 reads CSVGEGEQFF. CDR3 DNA sequence: TGCAGCGTTGGGGAGGGTGAGCAGTTCTTC.

This clone has a handful of counts. The chain has TRBV6-5 and TRBJ1-1; D is undetermined. V lost 6 bases to trimming and J lost 11 bases, with 16 bases between them. In germline, CDR1 is MNHEY, CDR2 SVGAGI. The CDR3 sequence is 12 residues long. The CDR3 is CASSADTTGAFF. CDR3 nucleotide sequence: TGTGCCAGCAGCGCAGACACAACTGGGGCTTTCTTT.